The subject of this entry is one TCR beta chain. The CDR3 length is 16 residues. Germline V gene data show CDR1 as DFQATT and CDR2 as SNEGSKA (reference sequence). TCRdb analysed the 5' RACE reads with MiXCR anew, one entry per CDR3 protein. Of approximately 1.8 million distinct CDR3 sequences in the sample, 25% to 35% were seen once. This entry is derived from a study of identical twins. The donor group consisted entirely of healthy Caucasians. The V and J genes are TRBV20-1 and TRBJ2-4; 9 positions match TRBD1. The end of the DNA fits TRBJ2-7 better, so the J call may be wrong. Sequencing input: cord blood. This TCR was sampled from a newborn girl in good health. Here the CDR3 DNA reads TGCAGTGCTAGAGGCCCCAGACAGGGGGGGATCTACGAGCAGTACTTC. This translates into CSARGPRQGGIYEQYF.